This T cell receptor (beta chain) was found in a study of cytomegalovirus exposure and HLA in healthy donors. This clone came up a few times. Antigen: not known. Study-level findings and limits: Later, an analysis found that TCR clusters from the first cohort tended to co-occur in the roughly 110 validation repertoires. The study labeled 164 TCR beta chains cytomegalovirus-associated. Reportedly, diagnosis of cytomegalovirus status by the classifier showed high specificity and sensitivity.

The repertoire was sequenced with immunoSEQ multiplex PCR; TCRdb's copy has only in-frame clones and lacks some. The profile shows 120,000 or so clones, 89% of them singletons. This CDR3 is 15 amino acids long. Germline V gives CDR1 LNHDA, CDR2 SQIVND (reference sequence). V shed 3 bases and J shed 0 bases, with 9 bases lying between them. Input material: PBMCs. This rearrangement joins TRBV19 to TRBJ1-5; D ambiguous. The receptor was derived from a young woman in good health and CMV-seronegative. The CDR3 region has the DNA TGTGCCAGTAGTATCTACAGAGATAGCAATCAGCCCCAGCATTTT. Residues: CASSIYRDSNQPQHF.